This is a list of T cell receptor beta chains from one sample in a study of T cell repertoires in cytomegalovirus infection. MiXCR, applied by TCRdb to the reads, yields one record per CDR3 protein. Of hundreds of thousands of distinct CDR3 sequences in the sample, under 40% are singletons; the top ten hold 12% to 15%. Sequences were obtained from PBMCs. Receptors originate from a human donor in good health (CMV status not recorded). Some clones in this sample may be carry-over from other donors' samples. Both conserved end residues are part of each CDR3. A D gene is named only where the DNA matches it firmly. Size values are once, few and many counts, or a class for expanded clones, and some rows have none.

j_gene | d_gene | abundance | v_gene | len | CDR3nt | CDR3aa
TRBJ2-3 | TRBD1 | few | TRBV7-3 | 15 | TGTGCCAGCAGCAGGACAGGGGGTATCACAGATACGCAGTATTTT | CASSRTGGITDTQYF
TRBJ1-1 | . | . | TRBV6-2/TRBV6-3 | 14 | TGTGCCAGCAGCCAACAGGAGATGAACACTGAAGCTTTCTTT | CASSQQEMNTEAFF
TRBJ2-1 | TRBD2 | . | TRBV6-5 | 17 | TGTGCCAGCAGCATAAGCGGGGGCCCTAGACCCTACAATGAGCAGTTCTTC | CASSISGGPRPYNEQFF
TRBJ2-1 | . | . | TRBV19 | 15 | TGTGCCAGTAGTACTCAAGGCCTCAGGGACAATGAGCAGTTATTC | CASSTQGLRDNEQLF
TRBJ2-1 | . | . | TRBV24-1 | 16 | TGTGCCACCAGTGACCCACAGGGTGGCTCCTACAATGAGCAGTTCTTC | CATSDPQGGSYNEQFF
TRBJ2-3 | TRBD2 | . | TRBV7-9 | 16 | TGTGCCAGCAGTCCGATGCGGGGGAGTAACACAGATACGCAGTATTTT | CASSPMRGSNTDTQYF
TRBJ1-4 | . | many | TRBV7-2 | 14 | TGTGCCAGCAGCTCTACCGGGAACGTTGAAAAACTGTTTTTT | CASSSTGNVEKLFF
TRBJ2-1 | . | . | TRBV11-1 | 14 | TGTGCCAGCAGCCTGATGGGGTCCTACAATGAGCAGTTCTTC | CASSLMGSYNEQFF
TRBJ1-3 | . | . | TRBV12-3/TRBV12-4 | 16 | TGTGCCAGCAGTCCCCGACTCTCCGGCTCTGGAAACACCATATATTTT | CASSPRLSGSGNTIYF
TRBJ2-7 | . | . | TRBV18 | 16 | TGTGCCAGCTCACCGGGTGGGTCAGGGTTCTTCCACGAGCAGTACTTC | CASSPGGSGFFHEQYF
TRBJ1-4 | TRBD1 | . | TRBV4-1 | 15 | TGCGCCAGCAGCCAAGCAGGGGGCGTCGAGGAAAAACTGTTTTTT | CASSQAGGVEEKLFF
TRBJ1-1 | . | . | TRBV9 | 14 | TGTGCCAGCAGCGTAGCTATTGTGGACACTGAAGCTTTCTTT | CASSVAIVDTEAFF
TRBJ1-1 | . | many | TRBV7-2 | 16 | TGTGCCAGCAGCCCAGTATCGGCAGGGAGGAACACTGAAGCTTTCTTT | CASSPVSAGRNTEAFF
TRBJ2-1 | TRBD2 | . | TRBV7-9 | 16 | TGTGCAAGCAGCCCAGCAGGGACTATCTCCTACAATGAGAAGTTCTTC | CASSPAGTISYNEKFF
TRBJ2-7 | . | . | TRBV11-2 | 14 | TGTGCCAGCAGCTTAGATCACGGGACCTACGAGCAGTACTTC | CASSLDHGTYEQYF
TRBJ1-5 | TRBD1 | . | TRBV19 | 16 | TGTGCCAGTAGTATGGCGGACAGGGTCACCAATCAGCCCCAGCATTTT | CASSMADRVTNQPQHF
TRBJ2-1 | TRBD2 | few | TRBV6-2/TRBV6-3 | 16 | TGTGCCAGCAGTTCCCCGGGACTAGGCTCCTACAATGAGCAGTTCTTC | CASSSPGLGSYNEQFF
TRBJ2-2 | . | . | TRBV5-6 | 13 | TGTGCCAGCAGCTCTGACTCAACCGGGGAGCTGTTTTTT | CASSSDSTGELFF
TRBJ1-1 | . | many | TRBV7-3 | 14 | TGTGCCAGCAGCTTAAATGGGGGGAACACTGAAGCTTTCTTT | CASSLNGGNTEAFF
TRBJ2-1 | . | . | TRBV6-1 | 13 | TGTGCCAGCAGCCGGGGGAGGTACAATGAGCAGTTCTTC | CASSRGRYNEQFF
TRBJ2-1 | TRBD1 | . | TRBV24-1 | 18 | TGTGCCACCAGTGACCTATATTCCGGGACAGAGAAATACAATGAGCAGTTCTTC | CATSDLYSGTEKYNEQFF
TRBJ2-7 | . | . | TRBV25-1 | 13 | TGTGCCAGCAGTGACACCCCGGGCTACGAGCAGTACTTC | CASSDTPGYEQYF
TRBJ1-3 | . | many | TRBV7-2 | 15 | TGTGCCAGCAGCTTAGCGGGGACCTCTGGAAACACCATATATTTT | CASSLAGTSGNTIYF
TRBJ2-7 | TRBD2 | . | TRBV3-1 | 16 | TGTGCCAGCAGCCAAGGGACTAGCGGGGGGCGCTACGAGCAGTACTTC | CASSQGTSGGRYEQYF
TRBJ2-7 | . | few | TRBV6-2/TRBV6-3 | 13 | TGTGCCAGCAGACAGGACAGTACCTACGAGCAGTACTTC | CASRQDSTYEQYF
TRBJ1-5 | . | many | TRBV7-2 | 15 | TGTGCCAGCAGCTTAGGGTGGCTCGCAAATCAGCCCCAGCATTTT | CASSLGWLANQPQHF
TRBJ1-1 | TRBD1 | . | TRBV11-2 | 14 | TGTGCCAGCAGCTTTACCCAGGGGGGGACTGAAGCTTTCTTT | CASSFTQGGTEAFF
TRBJ2-7 | TRBD1 | . | TRBV7-2 | 14 | TGTGCCAGCACCGTTCAAGGACAGGGTTACGAGCAGTACTTC | CASTVQGQGYEQYF
TRBJ1-1 | . | . | TRBV7-6 | 12 | TGTGCCAGCACCCCAACAGGGATTGAAGCTTTCTTT | CASTPTGIEAFF
TRBJ2-7 | . | . | TRBV5-5 | 16 | TGTGCCAGCAGCCCCGCCCGCGTTGGGGGCTCCTACGAGCAGTACTTC | CASSPARVGGSYEQYF
TRBJ1-2 | TRBD1 | . | TRBV18 | 16 | TGTGCCAGCTCCCCCTACCCGGGACAGTCTAACTATGGCTACACCTTC | CASSPYPGQSNYGYTF
TRBJ1-5 | . | few | TRBV28 | 17 | TGTGCCAGCAGTTTACTGGGGCGGGGCGCGGGCAATCAGCCCCAGCATTTT | CASSLLGRGAGNQPQHF
TRBJ2-3 | TRBD1 | few | TRBV19 | 15 | TGTGCCAGTACACCGACAGGGGTCAGGGCAGATACGCAGTATTTT | CASTPTGVRADTQYF
TRBJ2-7 | . | . | TRBV6-2/TRBV6-3 | 12 | TGTGCCAGCAGCATACCCTCGTTCTGGCAGTACTTC | CASSIPSFWQYF
TRBJ2-5 | . | . | TRBV7-6 | 15 | TGTGCCAGCAGCTTAGCGTATGGAAACCAAGAGACCCAGTACTTC | CASSLAYGNQETQYF
TRBJ2-7 | . | many | TRBV10-3 | 14 | TGTGCCACCGCCGGGACTCCCAGCTCCTACGAGCAGTACTTC | CATAGTPSSYEQYF
TRBJ1-4 | TRBD1 | . | TRBV12-3/TRBV12-4 | 18 | TGTGCCAGCAGTCGACATCAGGGGGAACGTAGAGTTGGTGAAAAACTGTTTTTT | CASSRHQGERRVGEKLFF
TRBJ1-2 | . | . | TRBV6-6 | 14 | TGTGCCAGCACCAAAAACGAGCGAGTCTATGGCTACACCTTC | CASTKNERVYGYTF
TRBJ1-2 | . | . | TRBV2 | 13 | TGTGCCAGCAGTGGACTACAGGGTTCCGGCTACACCTTC | CASSGLQGSGYTF
TRBJ1-1 | . | few | TRBV2 | 14 | TGTGCCAGCAGAGCGGCAGCGTCGAACACTGAAGCTTTCTTT | CASRAAASNTEAFF
TRBJ2-6 | . | few | TRBV11-2 | 17 | TGTGCCAGCAGCTCGCACGCAGGCCTCTCTGGGGCCAACGTCCTGACTTTC | CASSSHAGLSGANVLTF
TRBJ1-4 | . | . | TRBV28 | 15 | TGTGCCAACAGTTTTCTACAGCGCCGTAATGAAAAACTGTTTTTT | CANSFLQRRNEKLFF
TRBJ2-5 | . | few | TRBV7-9 | 15 | TGTGCCAGCAGCTCCTATGGAAGAAACGGAGAGACCCAGTACTTC | CASSSYGRNGETQYF
TRBJ1-5 | . | . | TRBV6-5 | 13 | TGTGCCAGCAGTCTCACTTTCGACAGCCCCACCCATTTT | CASSLTFDSPTHF
TRBJ2-7 | TRBD1 | . | TRBV7-6 | 15 | TGTGCCAGCAGCTTAATAGGACAGGGGGGAGGCGAGCAGTACTTC | CASSLIGQGGGEQYF
TRBJ2-3 | . | many | TRBV7-2 | 11 | TGTGCCAGCACCGATGCAGATACGCAGTATTTT | CASTDADTQYF
TRBJ2-7 | . | few | TRBV6-2/TRBV6-3 | 15 | TGTGCCAGCAGTTACGCTGCGGGTCTGGTCCACGAGCAGTACTTC | CASSYAAGLVHEQYF
TRBJ2-7 | TRBD1 | . | TRBV20-1 | 12 | TGCAGTGCTCGGACAGGACCCTACGAGCAGTACTTC | CSARTGPYEQYF
TRBJ1-4 | TRBD1 | many | TRBV10-3 | 14 | TGTGCCATCAGTGCACAGGGGGCTAATGAAAAACTGTTTTTT | CAISAQGANEKLFF
TRBJ2-7 | . | few | TRBV6-6 | 14 | TGTGCCAGCAGTGGGGCCGCCGGTAGCTACGAGCAGTACTTC | CASSGAAGSYEQYF
TRBJ1-2 | TRBD1 | few | TRBV7-2 | 14 | TGTGCCGGAAAACAGGGGATCGGCAACTATGGCTACACCTTC | CAGKQGIGNYGYTF
TRBJ2-3 | TRBD2 | . | TRBV12-3/TRBV12-4 | 16 | TGTGCCAGCAGTTTAACTAGCGGGGGCTATGTGGATACGCAGTATTTT | CASSLTSGGYVDTQYF
TRBJ2-5 | TRBD1 | many | TRBV11-2 | 15 | TGTGCCAGCAGCGTAGACAGGGATTACCAAGAGACCCAGTACTTC | CASSVDRDYQETQYF
TRBJ1-5 | TRBD1 | . | TRBV12-3/TRBV12-4 | 18 | TGTGCCACCTCAGACCTGGGGACAGGGGGCAATCACAATCAGCCCCAGCATTTT | CATSDLGTGGNHNQPQHF
TRBJ1-3 | . | . | TRBV12-3/TRBV12-4 | 15 | TGTGCCAGCAGAGCCACAGGGATGACTGGAAACACCATATATTTT | CASRATGMTGNTIYF
TRBJ1-5 | . | many | TRBV7-8 | 15 | TGTGCCAGCAGCTTTAGTCGCGGGAACTATCAGCCCCAGCATTTT | CASSFSRGNYQPQHF
TRBJ2-7 | . | few | TRBV20-1 | 14 | TGCAGTGCTAGACTGGCCAGGAGCTCCTACGAGCAGTACTTC | CSARLARSSYEQYF
TRBJ2-1 | TRBD1 | many | TRBV12-3/TRBV12-4 | 15 | TGTGCCAGCAGATCGACAGGGGGGTTGTACAATGAGCAGTTCTTC | CASRSTGGLYNEQFF